The 28 T cell receptor beta chains reported below all come from one sample, sequenced in a study of T cell changes during pregnancy in multiple sclerosis (dated by TCRdb to the late 2010s). The receptor library was made with the immunoSEQ multiplex PCR assay. Sourced from immuneACCESS, this table was stored by TCRdb with only in-frame sequences that have V and J called. A share of the clones is absent; for the studies checked, an unresolved V gene accounts for under half, and the remainder has no known explanation. The sample records approximately 30,000 clones, about nine tenths of which are singletons. The biggest ten clones account for around 5% of the sample. The input for sequencing was CD8+ T cells from peripheral blood mononuclear cells, taken in the first trimester of pregnancy. These receptors were taken from a female donor with multiple sclerosis, enrolled in a pregnancy study.

The chain combines TRBV16 with TRBJ2-7, with 7 bases fitting TRBD1. The CDR3 runs to 14 residues. The trim removed 4 bases at V and 0 bases at J, leaving 3 bases unmatched. The germline V gene has CDR1 KGHSY and CDR2 FQNENV. Here the CDR3 reads CASSRGTVSYEQYF. The CDR3 nucleotides read TGTGCCAGCAGCCGTGGGACAGTCTCCTACGAGCAGTACTTC.

In this sample, this clone turned up once. The rearrangement uses TRBV11-1 and TRBJ2-1; the D gene is possibly TRBD1 (6 bases). CDR1 and CDR2 from the germline V gene are SGHAT and FQDESV (reference sequence). This CDR3 has 13 amino acids. V was clipped by 6 bases and J by 5 bases, with 11 bases between them. CDR3 sequence: CASRNRAHNEQFF. The CDR3 coding sequence is TGTGCCAGCAGAAACAGGGCCCACAATGAGCAGTTCTTC.

The chain joins TRBV6-5 to TRBJ1-3, with no clear D. The V gene's germline CDR1 is MNHEY and CDR2 SVGAGI. The CDR3 is 16 amino acids. Trimming removed 0 bases from V and 4 bases from J, with 13 bases in between. CDR3 DNA: TGTGCCAGCAGTTACTCGATTCCGGGAGGGGGAAACACCATATATTTT. Translated: CASSYSIPGGGNTIYF.

The chain has TRBV4-1 and TRBJ2-3, with D perhaps matching TRBD2 (5 bases). Germline V gene lookup returns CDR1 MGHRA and CDR2 YSYEKL. V lost 8 bases and J 0 bases, leaving 15 bases between the germline ends. This CDR3 is built from 15 residues. DNA for the CDR3: TGCGCCAGCCGTCCTAGCCCGAGTAGCACAGATACGCAGTATTTT. As protein: CASRPSPSSTDTQYF.

The CDR3 protein is CASSPFPSGRVYSYEQYF. The CDR3 coding sequence is TGTGCCAGCAGCCCATTCCCTAGCGGGAGGGTCTACTCCTACGAGCAGTACTTC. The J gene is TRBJ2-7, the V gene TRBV5-5; 12 bases are a match to TRBD2. This CDR3 spans 18 amino acids. V gave up 4 bases and J gave up 0 bases; unmatched junction bases: 11. CDR1 is SGHKS and CDR2 is YYEKEE in the germline V gene (reference sequence).

Only one count was recorded for this clone. The V gene is TRBV30, the J gene TRBJ2-2, with D maybe TRBD1 (6 bases). Germline loops: CDR1 GTSNPN, CDR2 SVGIG (reference sequence). The V end was cut by 2 bases, the J end by 3 bases, with 13 bases between. CDR3 length: 15 amino acids. This CDR3 reads CAWSPSDRDTGELFF. CDR3 sequence (DNA): TGTGCCTGGAGTCCATCGGACAGAGACACCGGGGAGCTGTTTTTT.

CDR3 DNA sequence: TGTGCCAGCAGCGTAGACAGGAACACTGAAGCTTTCTTT. Translation: CASSVDRNTEAFF. This sequence joins TRBV9 and TRBJ1-1; no clear D gene. The CDR3 length is 13 residues. Germline CDR1 SGDLS, CDR2 YYNGEE. Deletions cut 0 bases from V and 1 base from J, with 4 bases between.

The chain employs TRBV18 and TRBJ1-4; 7 bases map to TRBD1. CDR1 is KGHSH and CDR2 is LQKENI in the germline V gene. J lost 8 bases, V lost 6 bases, and 12 bases had no gene match. CDR3 length: 15 residues. The DNA of the CDR3 is TGTGCCAGCTCGAGGGACAGTCAAGAGTTCGAAAAACTGTTTTTT. It is translated as CASSRDSQEFEKLFF.

The rearrangement joins TRBV4-1 to TRBJ2-7; 7 bases match TRBD2. The V gene's germline CDR1 is MGHRA and CDR2 YSYEKL. V lost 4 bases, J lost 0 bases, and 6 bases stayed unmatched. The CDR3 consists of 15 residues. Written as DNA, the CDR3 is TGCGCCAGCAGCCGGGAGGGCGGAACCTCCTACGAGCAGTACTTC. Its translation is CASSREGGTSYEQYF.

The genes are TRBV9 and TRBJ2-5; 10 bases are a match to TRBD2. J gave up 1 base and V 3 bases, and 12 bases lay outside the gene matches. This CDR3 has 18 residues. CDR1 is SGDLS and CDR2 is YYNGEE in the germline V gene. Written as DNA, the CDR3 is TGTGCCAGCAGCGGCAGCGGGAGGGCCAACCAGTTCCAAGAGACCCAGTACTTC. It yields the protein CASSGSGRANQFQETQYF.

The chain links TRBV28 to TRBJ2-1; 10 bases agree with TRBD1. V shed 3 bases, J shed 5 bases, and the junction held 1 base outside the gene matches. The CDR3 has 14 residues. Germline V gene sequence: CDR1 MDHEN, CDR2 SYDVKM. CDR3 residues: CASSLGTGDNEQFF. The CDR3 region has the DNA TGTGCCAGCAGTTTGGGGACAGGGGACAATGAGCAGTTCTTC. Using reference TRBV28 and TRBJ2-1 for the parts outside the CDR3, the full variable domain is DVKVTQSSRYLVKRTGEKVFLECVQDMDHENMFWYRQDPGLGLRLIYFSYDVKMKEKGDIPEGYSVSREKKERFSLILESASTNQTSMYLCASSLGTGDNEQFFGPGTRLTVL.

CDR3 in amino acids: CASSDPRGGSYNEQFF. CDR3 nucleotides: TGTGCCAGCAGTGACCCTCGGGGGGGGTCCTACAATGAGCAGTTCTTC. The rearrangement links TRBV2 to TRBJ2-1; 8 bases match TRBD2. The V gene's germline CDR1 is SNHLY and CDR2 FYNNEI. This CDR3 has 16 residues. J lost 1 base, V lost 3 bases, and 5 bases had no gene match.

The chain combines TRBV5-6 with TRBJ2-3; no clear D gene. The CDR3 covers 13 residues. V lost 1 base and J lost 4, with 7 bases in between. The germline CDR1 and CDR2 sequences are SGHDT and YYEEEE. For the CDR3, the DNA is TGTGCCAGCAGCTTGATATCCCCAGATACGCAGTATTTT. This encodes CASSLISPDTQYF.

This sequence joins TRBV6-5 and TRBJ2-7, with a possible D match to TRBD1 (6 bases). V dropped 5 bases and J dropped 3 bases, with 14 bases sitting between them. The V gene's germline CDR1 is MNHEY and CDR2 SVGAGI. The CDR3 totals 14 residues. CDR3 bases: TGTGCCAGCAGTACATCACAGGGAATCTACGAGCAGTACTTC. Translation: CASSTSQGIYEQYF.

The rearrangement joins TRBV4-3 to TRBJ2-7; 11 bases fit TRBD1. The germline CDR1 and CDR2 sequences are LGHNA and YSLEER. V trimming: 4 bases; J trimming: 3 bases; junction bases outside the gene matches: 5. The CDR3 covers 15 residues. This chain's CDR3 is CASSPGTGGDYEQYF. CDR3 nucleotide sequence: TGCGCCAGCAGCCCCGGGACAGGGGGGGACTACGAGCAGTACTTC.

In its sample, this clone was seen a few times. V and J are TRBV7-9 and TRBJ1-5, with a weak D call TRBD1 (6 bases). Trimming took off 1 base at V and 0 bases at J, with 13 bases between the two ends. From germline, CDR1 is SEHNR and CDR2 FQNEAQ (reference sequence). This CDR3 has 17 residues. In DNA form, the CDR3 reads TGTGCCAGCAGCTTAGGGCCGGGACAAGATAGCAATCAGCCCCAGCATTTT. Amino acid sequence: CASSLGPGQDSNQPQHF.

V is TRBV7-6 and J is TRBJ2-3; D is possibly TRBD1 (5 bases). Germline-derived CDR1 and CDR2 are SGHVS and FNYEAQ. The CDR3 consists of 15 residues. V shed 4 bases and J shed 3 bases, with 14 bases lying between them. Here the CDR3 reads CASSSNDRATDTQYF. In nucleotides, the CDR3 is TGTGCCAGCAGCTCGAATGACAGAGCAACAGATACGCAGTATTTT.

The chain links TRBV4-3 to TRBJ2-1, with 9 bases fitting TRBD2. CDR1 is LGHNA, CDR2 YSLEER, per germline. This CDR3 region has 16 residues. The trim removed 5 bases at V and 7 bases at J, leaving 12 bases unmatched. Here the CDR3 DNA reads TGCGCCAGCAGCGCAGACCTAGCGGGAATGGTTAATGAGCAGTTCTTC. Its translation: CASSADLAGMVNEQFF.

This clone was seen a single time. This sequence joins TRBV7-9 and TRBJ2-7; 9 bases line up with TRBD1. V shed 4 bases, J shed 5 bases, and the junction held 9 bases outside the gene matches. The germline V gene has CDR1 SEHNR and CDR2 FQNEAQ (reference sequence). The CDR3 spans 15 residues. CDR3 sequence reads: CASSSTGGAVDEQYF. The CDR3 region has the DNA TGTGCCAGCAGCTCAACAGGGGGCGCGGTGGACGAGCAGTACTTC. Full variable domain (remainder filled in from reference TRBV7-9 and TRBJ2-7): DTGVSQNPRHKITKRGQNVTFRCDPISEHNRLYWYRQTLGQGPEFLTYFQNEAQLEKSRLLSDRFSAERPKGSFSTLEIQRTEQGDSAMYLCASSSTGGAVDEQYFGPGTRLTVT.

As for this clone: Relative to the germline gene, one junction end is altered; a read error may explain this. The chain couples TRBV6-5 to TRBJ2-7; D gene unclear. Germline CDR1 is MNHEY and CDR2 is SVGAGI. The CDR3 length is 14 residues. The CDR3, as DNA: TGTGCCAGCAGTTACTCTATCGAGCCCCACGAGGAGTACTTC. Translation: CASSYSIEPHEEYF.

This clone is labeled medium-sized. This chain connects TRBV6-5 to TRBJ1-1; D is perhaps TRBD1 (6 bases). V lost 7 bases and J 4 bases, leaving 13 bases between the germline ends. The CDR3 consists of 13 residues. Germline V gene data show CDR1 as MNHEY and CDR2 as SVGAGI. The chain's CDR3 is CASNLQGTTEAFF. The CDR3 DNA is TGTGCCAGCAATCTACAGGGTACCACTGAAGCTTTCTTT.

V usage is TRBV6-5 and J usage is TRBJ2-5; tentative D call: TRBD1 (6 bases). Germline-derived CDR1 and CDR2 are MNHEY and SVGAGI. The CDR3 is 15 residues long. Trimming took off 5 bases at V and 0 bases at J, with 13 bases between the two ends. DNA of the CDR3: TGTGCCAGCAGTAACGGACAGACGTACCAAGAGACCCAGTACTTC. Amino acid sequence: CASSNGQTYQETQYF.

This chain links TRBV18 with TRBJ2-5, with D possibly being TRBD2 (7 bases). The CDR3 runs 17 residues. The V end was cut by 3 bases, the J end by 2 bases, with 19 bases between. Per the germline V gene, CDR1 is KGHSH and CDR2 is LQKENI. The CDR3 is CASSPWGLAGAQETQYF. The CDR3 nucleotides are TGTGCCAGCTCACCCTGGGGGCTGGCGGGAGCACAAGAGACCCAGTACTTC.

This clone was seen a handful of times. The J gene is TRBJ2-1, the V gene TRBV14, with 8 bases aligning to TRBD2. Trimming removed 4 bases from V and 5 bases from J; junction bases left unmatched: 10. The length of the CDR3 is 16 residues. Germline CDR1 SGHDN, CDR2 FVKESK. CDR3 loop: CASSLRRGGPDNEQFF. For the CDR3, the DNA is TGTGCCAGCAGCCTCCGTCGGGGGGGGCCAGACAATGAGCAGTTCTTC.

The chain links TRBV23-1 to TRBJ2-7; tentative D call: TRBD1 (5 bases). TRBV23-1 is an ORF for which the function is uncertain. The CDR3 is 15 amino acids. V gave up 6 bases and J gave up 4 bases, with 19 bases separating them. The CDR3 DNA reads TGCGCCAGCAGGTTTCGGCAGGGCAGACAGTACGAGCAGTACTTC. Translating gives CASRFRQGRQYEQYF.

J is TRBJ2-1 and V is TRBV7-9; 8 bases match TRBD2. The germline V gene encodes CDR1 SEHNR and CDR2 FQNEAQ (reference sequence). V lost 1 base, J lost 9 bases, and 5 bases stayed unmatched. This CDR3 is 14 amino acids long. CDR3 coding DNA: TGTGCCAGCAGCTTAGTAGGGCTAGCGGGTGAGCAGTTCTTC. Translation gives CASSLVGLAGEQFF. The whole variable domain, filled in from reference TRBV7-9 and TRBJ2-1, reads DTGVSQNPRHKITKRGQNVTFRCDPISEHNRLYWYRQTLGQGPEFLTYFQNEAQLEKSRLLSDRFSAERPKGSFSTLEIQRTEQGDSAMYLCASSLVGLAGEQFFGPGTRLTVL.

V and J are TRBV4-1 and TRBJ2-7; D is uncertain. V was cut by 4 bases and J by 0 bases, with 10 bases left in between. CDR1 MGHRA and CDR2 YSYEKL come from the germline V gene. This CDR3 has 14 amino acids. For the CDR3, the DNA is TGCGCCAGCAGCCTGGAACGGAGCTCCTACGAGCAGTACTTC. Amino acids: CASSLERSSYEQYF.

The chain employs TRBV19 and TRBJ1-1; 9 nucleotides align to TRBD1. Per the germline V gene, CDR1 is LNHDA and CDR2 is SQIVND (reference sequence). There are 14 residues in the CDR3. J gave up 4 bases and V 3 bases, and 3 bases lay outside the gene matches. CDR3 in amino acids: CASSIGQGTTEAFF. The DNA of the CDR3 is TGTGCCAGTAGTATCGGACAGGGGACCACTGAAGCTTTCTTT.